These 27 T cell receptor beta chains were all obtained from the same sample, sequenced in a study of CD8 T cells in ankylosing spondylitis (dated by TCRdb to 2015 to 2018). The library was generated by 5' RACE. TCRdb records Illumina HiSeq 2500 as the sequencer. The public reads were reprocessed in TCRdb via fastp at Q25 and MiXCR, keeping in-frame beta chains. Entries are consolidated by CDR3 protein sequence, retaining the most common genes and DNA. This sample holds a few hundred thousand distinct CDR3 sequences; about 18% were observed only once. The biggest ten clones account for over 25% of the sample. Source material: blood, either unsorted or a sorted T cell fraction (not recorded which). The source of these receptors is a male donor with ankylosing spondylitis or in good health (not recorded which).

This clonotype came up many times. V usage is TRBV4-3 and J usage is TRBJ2-3; 10 nucleotides agree with TRBD1. J was trimmed by 2 bases and V by 3 bases; bases with no gene match: 5. In germline, CDR1 is LGHNA, CDR2 YSLEER. CDR3 length: 16 amino acids. CDR3 nucleotides: TGCGCCAGCAGCCAGGGGACAGGGGTCCTCACAGATACGCAGTATTTT. It yields the protein CASSQGTGVLTDTQYF.

The rearrangement uses TRBV18 and TRBJ2-3, with unresolved D. The CDR3 sequence is 14 residues long. V was trimmed by 3 bases and J by 6 bases, leaving 13 bases between them. Germline CDR1 KGHSH, CDR2 LQKENI. CDR3 coding DNA: TGTGCCAGCTCACCGGCTACCACATCTGATACGCAGTATTTT. Amino acid sequence: CASSPATTSDTQYF.

The V gene is TRBV7-2, the J gene TRBJ2-1; no definite D call. The CDR3 covers 13 residues. The V end was cut by 0 bases, the J end by 5 bases, with 5 bases between. Per the germline V gene, CDR1 is SGHTA and CDR2 is FQGNSA. The CDR3 here is CASSLAVDNEQFF. DNA of the CDR3: TGTGCCAGCAGCTTAGCTGTAGACAATGAGCAGTTCTTC.

The chain couples TRBV12-3 or TRBV12-4 to TRBJ2-7, with unresolved D. The CDR3 length is 15 residues. Between the trimmed V and J ends, which lost 3 bases and 3 bases, there was a span of 15 bases. For the CDR3, the DNA is TGTGCCAGCAGTTTGTCCGGAGAGGACCTCTACGAGCAGTACTTC. It encodes CASSLSGEDLYEQYF.

The count of this clonotype is one. The chain has TRBV6-1 and TRBJ2-3; D not resolved. V dropped 5 bases and J dropped 3 bases, with 12 bases sitting between them. The germline V gene encodes CDR1 MNHNS and CDR2 SASEGT. This CDR3 comprises 14 residues. CDR3 in amino acids: CASSSHDETDTQYF. The CDR3 bases are TGTGCCAGCAGTAGCCACGACGAAACAGATACGCAGTATTTT.

There are many counts of this clonotype. The chain recombines TRBV6-2 or TRBV6-3 with TRBJ2-3; 11 bases line up with TRBD2. Germline V gene sequence: CDR1 MNHEY, CDR2 SVGEGT. V was pared by 5 bases and J by 0 bases, with 7 bases of the junction left unmatched. CDR3 size: 17 residues. The CDR3 region has the DNA TGTGCCAGCAGTCCCCCCATAGCGGGAGGGAGCACAGATACGCAGTATTTT. This sequence encodes CASSPPIAGGSTDTQYF.

The CDR3 loop reads CASKTSGLSYEQYF. The CDR3 DNA reads as TGCGCCAGCAAGACTAGCGGCCTCTCCTACGAGCAGTACTTC. The V and J genes are TRBV4-1 and TRBJ2-7; the match to TRBD2 covers 9 bases. Germline V gene lookup returns CDR1 MGHRA and CDR2 YSYEKL. CDR3 length: 14 amino acids. After removal of 7 bases from V and 0 bases from J, the junction contained 4 bases not matched to a gene.

The V call is TRBV10-3, the J call TRBJ1-1, with D maybe TRBD1 (5 bases). The length of the CDR3 is 14 residues. Germline V lookup: CDR1 ENHRY, CDR2 SYGVKD. V lost 10 bases and J 5 bases, leaving 20 bases between the germline ends. Here the CDR3 reads CATMGHEGGTEAFF. In DNA, the CDR3 is TGTGCCACCATGGGGCACGAGGGTGGAACTGAAGCTTTCTTT.

This clonotype showed up just a few times. The rearrangement uses TRBV9 and TRBJ2-1; the match to TRBD2 covers 9 bases. The CDR3 is made up of 16 amino acids. Germline lookup yields CDR1 SGDLS and CDR2 YYNGEE. The trim removed 0 bases at V and 6 bases at J, leaving 7 bases unmatched. The CDR3, as DNA: TGTGCCAGCAGCGTAGGAATAGCGGGAGAGACCAATGAGCAGTTCTTC. It translates to CASSVGIAGETNEQFF.

This clonotype appeared a few times. The chain couples TRBV7-2 to TRBJ2-7; 10 bases fit TRBD1. Germline V CDR1 and CDR2: SGHTA, FQGNSA. Trimming took 5 bases from V and 6 from J; bases not matched to a gene: 13. The CDR3 length is 16 residues. The CDR3 sequence is CASSPWTGGRPGEQYF. CDR3 DNA: TGTGCCAGCAGCCCTTGGACAGGGGGTAGGCCCGGCGAGCAGTACTTC.

The J gene is TRBJ2-1, the V gene TRBV29-1, with TRBD2 as a possible D gene (6 bases). This CDR3 spans 14 amino acids. In germline, CDR1 is SQVTM, CDR2 ANQGSEA. As DNA, the CDR3 is TGCAGACCCGGGGAGGTGGTAGGCTACAATGAGCAGTTCTTC. Protein: CRPGEVVGYNEQFF.

This clonotype was detected only once. The chain employs TRBV6-6 and TRBJ1-1; D not resolved. CDR1 and CDR2 from the germline V gene are MNHNY and SVGAGI (reference sequence). The CDR3 runs to 12 residues. Trimming removed 4 bases at V and 9 bases at J, with 12 bases between. The CDR3 is CASSSETLKAFF. The CDR3 nucleotides read TGTGCCAGCAGTTCCGAGACCTTAAAAGCTTTCTTT.

The rearrangement uses TRBV6-2 or TRBV6-3 and TRBJ2-7; the match to TRBD2 covers 15 bases. This CDR3 contains 18 residues. J gave up 0 bases and V 2 bases, and 5 bases lay outside the gene matches. The germline V gene encodes CDR1 MNHEY and CDR2 SVGEGT. The CDR3 region has the DNA TGTGCCAGCAGTTACCCGGGACTAGCGGGAGGCCTCTCCTACGAGCAGTACTTC. Encoded protein: CASSYPGLAGGLSYEQYF.

This clonotype was seen a handful of times. The chain couples TRBV20-1 to TRBJ2-3, with 12 bases identical to TRBD2. Losses at the gene ends were 0 bases for V and 4 bases for J; bases not matched to a gene: 2. The CDR3 covers 15 residues. Germline V gene lookup returns CDR1 DFQATT and CDR2 SNEGSKA (reference sequence). CDR3 sequence: CSARERLAGADTQYF. For the CDR3, the DNA is TGCAGTGCTAGAGAAAGACTAGCGGGAGCAGATACGCAGTATTTT.

This clonotype was counted between two and nine times. The chain couples TRBV6-4 to TRBJ2-1; D unclear. V was shortened by 5 bases and J by 5 bases, with 10 bases between the two germline ends. This CDR3 has 13 residues. CDR1 is MRHNA, CDR2 SNTAGT, per germline. CDR3 DNA: TGTGCCAGCAGTCCTGACTCGAACAATGAGCAGTTCTTC. Translating it yields CASSPDSNNEQFF.

The genes are TRBV12-3 or TRBV12-4 and TRBJ2-2, with D uncertain. This CDR3 has 14 amino acids. The germline V and J ends were trimmed by 3 bases and 4 bases, with 9 bases remaining between them. CDR3 residues: CASSFSGLTGELFF. In DNA, the CDR3 is TGTGCCAGCAGTTTTTCTGGGCTCACCGGGGAGCTGTTTTTT.

This clonotype was seen more than once but under ten times. Written as DNA, the CDR3 is TGTGCCAGCAGCCTCTTGGCCCGAGGGAGCACTGAAGCTTTCTTT. Residues: CASSLLARGSTEAFF. V usage is TRBV7-3 and J usage is TRBJ1-1; D is ambiguous. This CDR3 spans 15 amino acids. Trimming took off 5 bases at V and 4 bases at J, with 17 bases between the two ends. CDR1 is SGHTA and CDR2 is FQGTGA in the germline V gene.

V usage is TRBV29-1 and J usage is TRBJ2-1, with 7 bases matching TRBD1. Germline CDR1 SQVTM, CDR2 ANQGSEA. With V trimmed by 1 base and J by 1 base, 4 bases remained unmatched. CDR3 length: 15 amino acids. This CDR3 reads CSVEGRTGSYNEQFF. In DNA, the CDR3 is TGCAGCGTTGAAGGAAGGACAGGATCCTACAATGAGCAGTTCTTC.

This clonotype was counted many times. V gene TRBV4-3 combines with J gene TRBJ1-1; 8 nucleotides line up with TRBD1. Germline V gene sequence: CDR1 LGHNA, CDR2 YSLEER. This CDR3 has 15 residues. The ends lost 2 bases at V and 4 bases at J; junction bases unmatched: 6. The CDR3 protein is CASSQFTGTGTEAFF. In DNA form, the CDR3 reads TGCGCCAGCAGCCAATTCACAGGGACAGGCACTGAAGCTTTCTTT.

The chain carries TRBV24-1 and TRBJ2-1, with D possibly matching TRBD2 (5 bases). Germline loops: CDR1 KGHDR, CDR2 SFDVKD. The CDR3 is 13 amino acids. V was cut by 4 bases and J by 9 bases, with 12 bases left in between. This CDR3 reads CATSDLSVGEQFF. DNA for the CDR3: TGTGCCACCAGTGACCTTAGCGTTGGTGAGCAGTTCTTC.

For the CDR3, the DNA is TGTGCCAGCAGCAGTCGGTCCTCTAGCAATCAGCCCCAGCATTTT. Its protein product is CASSSRSSSNQPQHF. The chain recombines TRBV21-1 with TRBJ1-5. TRBV21-1 is termed a pseudogene. The CDR3 has 15 residues.

The V call is TRBV27, the J call TRBJ2-7; D ambiguous. Germline CDR1 MNHEY, CDR2 SMNVEV (reference sequence). The V end lost 4 bases, the J end lost 4 bases, and 11 bases lay between the germline ends. The CDR3 has 13 amino acids. CDR3 bases: TGTGCCAGCAGTTGGGCGGCAAGATACGAGCAGTACTTC. This encodes CASSWAARYEQYF.

This clonotype was observed at least ten times. The chain combines TRBV19 with TRBJ2-1, with TRBD2 matching 8 bases. The germline V gene has CDR1 LNHDA and CDR2 SQIVND (reference sequence). The CDR3 runs 14 residues. V lost 5 bases, J lost 4 bases, and 4 bases stayed unmatched. CDR3 sequence (DNA): TGTGCCAGTAGTCCGGGGGGGGCTTACAATGAGCAGTTCTTC. It is translated as CASSPGGAYNEQFF.

This clonotype turned up a few times. This chain connects TRBV10-3 to TRBJ2-3; D is unresolved. Per germline, CDR1 ENHRY and CDR2 SYGVKD. V was shortened by 1 base and J by 2 bases, with 13 bases between the two germline ends. CDR3 size: 16 residues. The CDR3 here is CAISEFKGGNTDTQYF. The DNA of the CDR3 is TGTGCCATCAGTGAGTTCAAGGGCGGAAACACAGATACGCAGTATTTT.

V usage is TRBV12-3 or TRBV12-4 and J usage is TRBJ2-7; perhaps D is TRBD1 or TRBD2 (5 bases each). The CDR3 runs to 16 residues. Trimming pared 3 bases from V and 3 bases from J, leaving 18 bases between. The CDR3 sequence: CASSFGGHTANYEQYF. The CDR3 DNA is TGTGCCAGCAGTTTTGGGGGTCATACGGCGAACTACGAGCAGTACTTC.

As for this clonotype: The DNA is left out, because the CDR3 cannot be placed on it with certainty; the CDR3 is given as TCRdb lists it. This sequence joins TRBV20-1 and TRBJ1-2; the table names TRBD1, a call not compared with the DNA. The germline gives CDR1 DFQATT, CDR2 SNEGSKA (reference sequence). The CDR3 sequence runs 15 residues, both termini included. The CDR3 region is CSARDFRGMDYGYTF.

The chain uses TRBV11-2 and TRBJ2-7, with D uncertain. Germline loops: CDR1 SGHAT, CDR2 FQNNGV. Trimming stripped 2 bases from V and 5 bases from J, with 7 bases between. This CDR3 is built from 12 residues. CDR3 bases: TGTGCCAGCAGCTTAAGGGCAGACGAGCAGTACTTC. This translates into CASSLRADEQYF.